What follows describes a single T cell receptor (beta chain). What it binds is unknown. Libraries were prepared by immunoSEQ multiplex PCR; TCRdb keeps only in-frame clonotypes and omits some of them. In the table there are 31,000 or so clones, around nine tenths of which are singletons. This entry belongs to a study of OX40 agonist ivuxolimab in advanced cancers. Overall study: Of mixed ages from about 20 to 80 and averaging roughly 64 years, the group was about 80% male.

General observations from the study: CD4+ T cells averaged fewer expanded clones than CD8+ T cells.

This CDR3 is built from 13 residues. Germline V gives CDR1 MNHNS, CDR2 SASEGT. The germline V and J ends were trimmed by 2 bases and 3 bases, with 8 bases remaining between them. This TCR came from an adult with an advanced solid tumor such as melanoma, head and neck, liver or kidney cancer. The chain couples TRBV6-1 to TRBJ2-7; D gene uncertain. The specimen was CD4+ or CD8+ T cells sorted from blood, collected in a trial of the OX40 agonist ivuxolimab. The CDR3 reads CASSEFGNYEQYF. The CDR3 DNA reads TGTGCCAGCAGTGAATTCGGCAACTACGAGCAGTACTTC.